Below, 9 T cell receptor beta chains from the same sample are listed, as sequenced in a study of T cell changes during pregnancy in multiple sclerosis. Assay: immunoSEQ multiplex PCR; the TCRdb copy retains only in-frame clones and omits some. The sample holds under 35,000 clones, around 90% seen once. This specimen was CD8+ T cells from peripheral blood mononuclear cells, taken before pregnancy. Receptor source: a female donor with multiple sclerosis, enrolled in a pregnancy study.

The chain combines TRBV23-1 with TRBJ1-3, with D perhaps matching TRBD1 (5 bases). TRBV23-1 is placed among ORFs of uncertain function. There are 15 residues in the CDR3. V was clipped by 0 bases and J by 8 bases, with 14 bases between them. Written as DNA, the CDR3 is TGCGCCAGCAGTCAATCAAGGCAGGGTAGGGACACCATATATTTT. It translates to CASSQSRQGRDTIYF.

This clone was detected once. The chain carries TRBV5-1 and TRBJ2-7, with 8 bases matching TRBD2. The CDR3 consists of 15 residues. Germline V gives CDR1 SGHRS, CDR2 YFSETQ. The junction had 2 bases not matched to a gene; V was cut back by 0 bases and J by 0 bases. The chain's CDR3 is CASSLAGLVSYEQYF. CDR3 bases: TGCGCCAGCAGCTTGGCGGGACTAGTCTCCTACGAGCAGTACTTC.

V is TRBV27 and J is TRBJ2-7, with D maybe TRBD1 (5 bases). The CDR3 loop spans 14 amino acids. The germline V gene has CDR1 MNHEY and CDR2 SMNVEV (reference sequence). Trimming pared 2 bases from V and 4 bases from J, leaving 12 bases between. CDR3 residues: CASSLTGHQYEQYF. For the CDR3, the DNA is TGTGCCAGCAGTTTAACAGGCCACCAATACGAGCAGTACTTC.

The chain carries TRBV7-3 and TRBJ2-1, with TRBD1 identical over 8 bases. This CDR3 comprises 15 residues. Germline trimming cut 4 bases from V and 8 bases from J; bases unmatched to any gene: 10. Germline V CDR1 and CDR2: SGHTA, FQGTGA. The CDR3 nucleotides are TGTGCCAGCAGCTCCCCGGACAGGGCTACGCATGAGCAGTTCTTC. This encodes CASSSPDRATHEQFF.

The chain recombines TRBV19 with TRBJ1-1; 7 bases agree with TRBD1. The CDR3 totals 13 residues. Losses at the gene ends were 6 bases for V and 6 bases for J; bases not matched to a gene: 7. Germline CDR1 is LNHDA and CDR2 is SQIVND (reference sequence). The CDR3 DNA is TGTGCCAGTAGCCGACAGGGAAGTCCTGAAGCTTTCTTT. It encodes CASSRQGSPEAFF.

The count of this clone is one. The rearrangement links TRBV7-9 to TRBJ2-4; D gene uncertain. Germline values: CDR1 SEHNR, CDR2 FQNEAQ (reference sequence). V was pared by 5 bases and J by 1 base, with 12 bases between. The CDR3 is made up of 15 amino acids. CDR3 sequence: CASSTRNDAKNIQYF. CDR3 nucleotides: TGTGCCAGCAGCACCAGGAACGATGCCAAAAACATTCAGTACTTC.

Details on this clone: The germline gene is not matched at one end of the junction; a read error may be the cause. The CDR3 DNA follows: TGTGCCAGCAGCTTATTGACTAGCGCGAAGACCGGGGAGCTGTTTTTT. As protein: CASSLLTSAKTGELFF. The chain joins TRBV7-9 to TRBJ2-2; the match to TRBD2 covers 8 bases. Germline CDR1 SEHNR, CDR2 FQNEAQ (reference sequence). The CDR3 has 16 amino acids.

A single count supports this clone. V usage is TRBV4-2 and J usage is TRBJ2-5; 9 bases align to TRBD2. V was clipped by 1 base and J by 2 bases; unmatched bases: 5. Germline V lookup: CDR1 LGHNA, CDR2 YNFKEQ. The CDR3 is 16 amino acids. The CDR3 DNA reads TGTGCCAGCAGCCAAGGAGCGGGGGGATATCAAGAGACCCAGTACTTC. This encodes CASSQGAGGYQETQYF.

This clone was picked up one time. The chain employs TRBV7-9 and TRBJ2-1; 10 nucleotides align to TRBD2. The V gene's germline CDR1 is SEHNR and CDR2 FQNEAQ (reference sequence). V shed 3 bases and J 9 bases; nucleotides not matched to a gene: 17. The CDR3 has 18 amino acids. The CDR3 nucleotides read TGTGCCAGCAGCTTCCTACTCCTTCTAGCGGGAGAATGGGGTGAGCAGTTCTTC. It encodes CASSFLLLLAGEWGEQFF.